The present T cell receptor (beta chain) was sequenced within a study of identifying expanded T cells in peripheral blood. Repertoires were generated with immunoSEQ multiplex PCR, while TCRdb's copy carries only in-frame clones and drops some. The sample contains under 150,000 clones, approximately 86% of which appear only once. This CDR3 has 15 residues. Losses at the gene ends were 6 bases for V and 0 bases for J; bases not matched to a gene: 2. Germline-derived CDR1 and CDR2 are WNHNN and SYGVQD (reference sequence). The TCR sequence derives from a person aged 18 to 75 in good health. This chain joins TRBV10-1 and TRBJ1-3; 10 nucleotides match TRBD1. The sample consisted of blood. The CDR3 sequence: CASRDRGCSGNTIYF. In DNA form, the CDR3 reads TGCGCCAGCAGGGACAGGGGGTGCTCTGGAAACACCATATATTTT.